The rows below give T cell receptor beta chains drawn from one sample of a study of T-cell reconstitution after alpha-beta-depleted transplantation in children. TCRdb independently ran MiXCR on the PCR reads; one entry per CDR3 protein. The profile covers 500,000 to 600,000 distinct CDR3 sequences, with over 20% appearing a single time and less than 40% taken by the ten largest. The input for sequencing was PBMCs, taken before TCRalphabeta/CD19-depleted stem cell transplant. Receptor source: a boy in the first two years of life with Wiskott-Aldrich syndrome, due to receive a stem cell transplant. The conserved cysteine and the conserved F or W are not part of the CDR3 here.

CDR3 length: 15
V gene: TRBV7-8
J gene: TRBJ2-7
CDR3 protein: ASSLAKSGKRDYEQY

CDR3 length: 13
V gene: TRBV12-3/TRBV12-4
J gene: TRBJ1-3
CDR3 protein: ASILQGRSGNTIY

CDR3 length: 10
V gene: TRBV5-1
J gene: TRBJ1-3
CDR3 protein: ASSSDGNTIY

CDR3 length: 13
V gene: TRBV7-9
J gene: TRBJ2-7
CDR3 protein: ASSLFPPNAYEQY

CDR3 length: 14
V gene: TRBV3-1
J gene: TRBJ2-2
CDR3 protein: ASCQLRQGISGELF

CDR3 length: 13
V gene: TRBV18
J gene: TRBJ1-4
CDR3 protein: ASSPSGTANEKLF

CDR3 length: 12
V gene: TRBV20-1
J gene: TRBJ2-7
CDR3 protein: SAIFGTGFYEQY

CDR3 length: 11
V gene: TRBV5-1
J gene: TRBJ2-7
CDR3 protein: ASSLAGLGEQY

CDR3 length: 13
V gene: TRBV5-1
J gene: TRBJ2-5
CDR3 protein: ASSLQTINQETQY

CDR3 length: 14
V gene: TRBV7-8
J gene: TRBJ2-7
CDR3 protein: ASSLEWAGGPYEQY

CDR3 length: 13
V gene: TRBV6-4
J gene: TRBJ1-2
CDR3 protein: ASRPAGTGFDGYT

CDR3 length: 13
V gene: TRBV7-2
J gene: TRBJ2-7
CDR3 protein: ASSYTGIPTYEQY

CDR3 length: 15
V gene: TRBV24-1
J gene: TRBJ2-3
CDR3 protein: ATSDLAGQDDLDTQY

CDR3 length: 8
V gene: TRBV29-1
J gene: TRBJ2-1
CDR3 protein: SVRDPNLF

CDR3 length: 12
V gene: TRBV5-1
J gene: TRBJ2-1
CDR3 protein: ASRNSGSENEQF

CDR3 length: 14
V gene: TRBV12-3/TRBV12-4
J gene: TRBJ2-3
CDR3 protein: ASSSLTRTSTDTQY

CDR3 length: 11
V gene: TRBV5-1
J gene: TRBJ1-2
CDR3 protein: ASGWEPEDGYT

CDR3 length: 12
V gene: TRBV4-1
J gene: TRBJ1-1
CDR3 protein: ASSQGGRNTEAF

CDR3 length: 14
V gene: TRBV11-2
J gene: TRBJ2-2
CDR3 protein: ASSNSGSLNTGELF

CDR3 length: 12
V gene: TRBV7-2
J gene: TRBJ2-1
CDR3 protein: ASSLATGGDEQF

CDR3 length: 10
V gene: TRBV28
J gene: TRBJ1-5
CDR3 protein: ASTSVFSPQH

CDR3 length: 14
V gene: TRBV7-2
J gene: TRBJ2-1
CDR3 protein: ASSEHSGNFYNEQF

CDR3 length: 14
V gene: TRBV21-1
J gene: TRBJ2-7
CDR3 protein: ASSKESREREHEQY

CDR3 length: 12
V gene: TRBV24-1
J gene: TRBJ1-5
CDR3 protein: ATSDDRGLGPQH

CDR3 length: 13
V gene: TRBV20-1
J gene: TRBJ2-7
CDR3 protein: SAMVPRDRGREQY

CDR3 length: 8
V gene: TRBV20-1
J gene: TRBJ2-5
CDR3 protein: SALGETQY

CDR3 length: 13
V gene: TRBV3-1
J gene: TRBJ2-7
CDR3 protein: ASSRGLAGVFEQY

CDR3 length: 13
V gene: TRBV11-2
J gene: TRBJ2-2
CDR3 protein: ASSLVVGQPGELF

CDR3 length: 13
V gene: TRBV10-3
J gene: TRBJ2-5
CDR3 protein: AITIQGDWRETQY

CDR3 length: 13
V gene: TRBV4-1
J gene: TRBJ2-5
CDR3 protein: ASSQGGAGPETQY

CDR3 length: 12
V gene: TRBV12-3/TRBV12-4
J gene: TRBJ2-5
CDR3 protein: ASSGVGGGETQY

CDR3 length: 13
V gene: TRBV5-1
J gene: TRBJ2-1
CDR3 protein: ASSLPGLAAGEQF

CDR3 length: 14
V gene: TRBV20-1
J gene: TRBJ2-1
CDR3 protein: SARVAGAYSYNEQF

CDR3 length: 16
V gene: TRBV5-1
J gene: TRBJ1-1
CDR3 protein: ASSWWWTGGGLNTEAF

CDR3 length: 12
V gene: TRBV5-1
J gene: TRBJ1-1
CDR3 protein: ASSLERLNTEAF

CDR3 length: 14
V gene: TRBV12-3/TRBV12-4
J gene: TRBJ2-2
CDR3 protein: ASSLVLAGYTGELF

CDR3 length: 10
V gene: TRBV20-1
J gene: TRBJ2-1
CDR3 protein: SPGQGTGEQF

CDR3 length: 16
V gene: TRBV7-6
J gene: TRBJ2-2
CDR3 protein: ASSFPTSGRSNTGELF

CDR3 length: 12
V gene: TRBV11-2
J gene: TRBJ2-7
CDR3 protein: ASSWDRLLYEQY

CDR3 length: 10
V gene: TRBV11-2
J gene: TRBJ2-3
CDR3 protein: ASSYSGTAQY

CDR3 length: 12
V gene: TRBV5-8
J gene: TRBJ1-3
CDR3 protein: ASSSPPSGNTIY

CDR3 length: 13
V gene: TRBV18
J gene: TRBJ1-2
CDR3 protein: ASSPGQGVMYGYT

CDR3 length: 16
V gene: TRBV12-3/TRBV12-4
J gene: TRBJ2-5
CDR3 protein: ASSSWTSGREREETQY

CDR3 length: 14
V gene: TRBV5-6
J gene: TRBJ2-1
CDR3 protein: ASSFRTSGPYNEQF